The clone carrying this T cell receptor (beta chain) was seen only a few times. These data originate in a study of metastatic and nonmetastatic thyroid tumors. Whole-study context: Blood and tumor or nodule tissue repertoires from malignant and benign thyroid patients were compared.

Patients underwent thyroid surgery, and none had received any treatment before it. TCRdb ran MiXCR on the PCR reads. The sample carries approximately 70,000 clones, less than 5% recorded once. The TCR comes from a female donor with papillary thyroid cancer or a benign thyroid nodule (not recorded which). Some clones in this sample may be carry-over from other donors' samples. Sequenced material: blood.

CDR3 sequence: CASSPRLAGAGDTQYF. DNA of the CDR3: TGTGCCAGCAGTCCACGACTAGCGGGGGCAGGGGATACGCAGTATTTT. The V call is TRBV3-1, the J call TRBJ2-3; 12 bases align to TRBD2. Germline CDR1 LGHDT, CDR2 YNNKEL (reference sequence). The CDR3 extends over 16 amino acids. V shed 6 bases, J shed 6 bases, and the junction held 10 bases outside the gene matches.